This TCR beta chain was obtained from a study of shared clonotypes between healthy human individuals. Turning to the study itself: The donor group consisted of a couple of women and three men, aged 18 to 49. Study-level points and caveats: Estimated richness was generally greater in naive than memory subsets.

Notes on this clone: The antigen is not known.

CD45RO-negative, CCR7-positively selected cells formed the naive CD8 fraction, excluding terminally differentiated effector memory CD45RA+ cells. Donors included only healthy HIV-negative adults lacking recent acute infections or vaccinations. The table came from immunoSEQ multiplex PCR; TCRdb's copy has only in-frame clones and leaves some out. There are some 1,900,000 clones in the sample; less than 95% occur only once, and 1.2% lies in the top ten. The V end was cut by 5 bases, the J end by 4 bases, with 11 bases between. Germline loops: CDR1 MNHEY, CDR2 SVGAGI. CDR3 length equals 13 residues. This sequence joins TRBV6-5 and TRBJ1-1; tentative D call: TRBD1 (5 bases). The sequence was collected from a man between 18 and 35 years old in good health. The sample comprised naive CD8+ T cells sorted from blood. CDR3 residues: CASSPGSITEAFF. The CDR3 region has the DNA TGTGCCAGCAGTCCAGGGTCGATCACTGAAGCTTTCTTT.